This TCR beta chain was recorded in a study of identifying expanded T cells in peripheral blood. Details on this clone: What it binds is not known.

Collection occurred without any documented infections or immune events in donors. Study findings and constraints: Differentially abundant clones: around 1.2 between replicates, approximately 15 at 2 to 3 weeks, over 18 at four. Variance in clone template counts between approximately two-week samples significantly increased with total template count across all healthy donors.

Produced via immunoSEQ multiplex PCR; TCRdb's table is partial and in-frame only. The sample holds roughly 81,000 clones, less than 90% seen once. The CDR3 runs to 18 residues. Germline V CDR1 and CDR2: WSHSY, SAAADI. J lost 8 bases, V lost 0 bases, and 14 bases had no gene match. The chain employs TRBV10-2 and TRBJ2-1; 9 bases are shared with TRBD2. The sample comprised blood. The TCR was taken from a person aged 18-70 years in good health. The CDR3 loop is CASSESQYSGRPLDEQFF. The CDR3 nucleotides read TGCGCCAGCAGTGAGTCCCAGTATAGCGGGAGACCCCTCGATGAGCAGTTCTTC.